These T cell receptor beta chains were read from a single sample in a study of identical twins. TCRdb redid the calling of the 5' RACE reads with MiXCR, one entry per CDR3 protein. Of around 370,000 distinct CDR3 sequences listed, around 9% were seen once; the top ten hold around 8.6%. The material sequenced was naive T cells sorted from blood. These receptors all stem from a woman aged 50 to 60 in good health. Each CDR3 is given with its conserved first and last residue. The D gene is left open where the match is weak. Not every row has a clone size; where given, it reads once, few, many or a size class.

clone_size,d_call,j_call,v_call,cdr3_nt,cdr3_aa
few,TRBD2,TRBJ2-3,TRBV5-1,TGCGCCAGCAGCCACGGGACTAGCGTTAGAGATACGCAGTATTTT,CASSHGTSVRDTQYF
many,TRBD1,TRBJ2-2,TRBV12-3/TRBV12-4,TGTGCCAGCAGCCGTCGACAGGGGAGTACCGGGGAGCTGTTTTTT,CASSRRQGSTGELFF
once,TRBD2,TRBJ2-1,TRBV7-9,TGTGCCAGCAGCCCGAGGACTAGCGGGAGGGTGGGCTCCTACAATGAGCAGTTCTTC,CASSPRTSGRVGSYNEQFF
.,TRBD1,TRBJ1-5,TRBV6-2/TRBV6-3,TGTGCCAGCAGTCCGGACAGGGATAGTCAGCCCCAGCATTTT,CASSPDRDSQPQHF
many,.,TRBJ1-2,TRBV12-3/TRBV12-4,TGTGCCAGCAGTTTAGCTGGGGAGCCTGGCTACACCTTC,CASSLAGEPGYTF
few,TRBD2,TRBJ2-7,TRBV2,TGTGCCAGCAATTACGGACTAGCTATCTACGAGCAGTACTTC,CASNYGLAIYEQYF
.,.,TRBJ2-1,TRBV10-2,TGCGCCAGCAGTGAGTCGATTCTGGACCAAGCACGTAATGAGCAGTTCTTC,CASSESILDQARNEQFF
few,.,TRBJ2-1,TRBV7-9,TGTGCCAGCAGCCACGGAACCTACAATGAGCAGTTCTTC,CASSHGTYNEQFF
.,TRBD1,TRBJ2-2,TRBV7-8,TGTGCCAGCAGCTTATTCGGGACAGTGAACACCGGGGAGCTGTTTTTT,CASSLFGTVNTGELFF
few,TRBD2,TRBJ2-2,TRBV14,TGTGCCAGCAGCCAAGATCTAGCGGGACTGAACACCGGGGAGCTGTTTTTT,CASSQDLAGLNTGELFF
few,.,TRBJ2-1,TRBV11-2,TGTGCCAGCAGCTTGGCTAGCACCTACAATGAGCAGTTCTTC,CASSLASTYNEQFF